This T cell receptor beta chain was captured by sequencing in a study of CD8+ T cells in alopecia areata. Trimming left V 7 bases short and J 8 bases short, with 11 bases between. There are 11 residues in the CDR3. Germline V CDR1 and CDR2: SNHLY, FYNNEI. Investigators isolated RNA and reverse transcribed it into cDNA to act as the sequencing template. The protocol was immunoSEQ multiplex PCR, while the TCRdb copy is restricted to in-frame clones and leaves out a portion. The table has 100,000 to 120,000 clones, around three fifths seen once. Indicated treatment: oral pan-JAK inhibitor, 5-10 mg twice daily.

The sample consisted of CD4+ T cells sorted from blood, taken at week 24, from a patient treated with tofacitinib. This chain joins TRBV2 and TRBJ1-1, with no clear D. The sequence was obtained from a human donor with alopecia areata. The CDR3 DNA reads TGTGCCAGCAAGACACCCGACGAAGCTTTCTTT. Translating it yields CASKTPDEAFF.